The 7 T cell receptor beta chains in this list originate from one sample, sequenced in a study of identifying expanded T cells in peripheral blood. Some clones are missing from TCRdb's copy, which holds only in-frame ones; the method was immunoSEQ multiplex PCR. The sample contains about 97,000 clones, more than 70% of which appear only once. Specimen: blood. The receptors originated from a person aged 18 to 75 in good health.

The chain carries TRBV28 and TRBJ2-7, with D perhaps matching TRBD1 (5 bases). Trimming cost V 3 bases and J 3 bases, with 9 bases left between them. Germline CDR1 and CDR2: MDHEN and SYDVKM. The CDR3 loop spans 13 amino acids. The CDR3 is CASSFVGDYEQYF. CDR3 in DNA: TGTGCCAGCAGTTTCGTAGGGGACTACGAGCAGTACTTC.

V is TRBV2 and J is TRBJ2-3; 7 nucleotides line up with TRBD1. CDR3 length: 17 amino acids. The trim removed 5 bases at V and 0 bases at J, leaving 11 bases unmatched. Per germline, CDR1 SNHLY and CDR2 FYNNEI. Written as DNA, the CDR3 is TGTGCCAGCAGTCCTCGACAGGGTACGATTAGCACAGATACGCAGTATTTT. This sequence encodes CASSPRQGTISTDTQYF.

The DNA for the CDR3 is TGTGCCAGCAGCTTAGTAGTGTCCACAGATACGCAGTATTTT. This gives the protein CASSLVVSTDTQYF. This chain links TRBV7-9 with TRBJ2-3; D is unresolved. CDR1 SEHNR and CDR2 FQNEAQ come from the germline V gene (reference sequence). The CDR3 length is 14 residues. Trimming removed 1 base from V and 2 bases from J, with 7 bases in between.

The gene calls are TRBV7-9 and TRBJ1-2; maybe TRBD1 (6 bases). The germline V gene encodes CDR1 SEHNR and CDR2 FQNEAQ (reference sequence). V was shortened by 1 base and J by 4 bases, with 10 bases between the two germline ends. The CDR3 runs 14 residues. CDR3 region: CASSLDDRSYGYTF. In DNA, the CDR3 is TGTGCCAGCAGCTTAGATGACAGGAGCTATGGCTACACCTTC.

V and J are TRBV9 and TRBJ1-2; 10 positions agree with TRBD1. V was clipped by 3 bases and J by 8 bases; unmatched bases: 7. The CDR3 loop spans 14 amino acids. Per germline, CDR1 SGDLS and CDR2 YYNGEE. This chain's CDR3 is CASSAGQGLGGYTF. The DNA of the CDR3 is TGTGCCAGCAGCGCGGGACAGGGGCTGGGAGGCTACACCTTC. Together with reference TRBV9 and TRBJ1-2, the CDR3 gives the full variable domain: DSGVTQTPKHLITATGQRVTLRCSPRSGDLSVYWYQQSLDQGLQFLIQYYNGEERAKGNILERFSAQQFPDLHSELNLSSLELGDSALYFCASSAGQGLGGYTFGSGTRLTVV.

The rearrangement links TRBV6-5 to TRBJ1-5; no clear D gene. This CDR3 has 14 amino acids. The ends were cut back, 3 bases at V and 5 bases at J, with 11 bases in the middle. Germline V CDR1 and CDR2: MNHEY, SVGAGI. DNA for the CDR3: TGTGCCAGCAGTTATCAGCCCGGGGATCAGCCCCAGCATTTT. Translation: CASSYQPGDQPQHF.

The gene calls are TRBV5-1 and TRBJ2-1, with 7 nucleotides matching TRBD2. Trimming at V came to 0 bases and at J to 5 bases, leaving 5 bases not matched to a gene. The CDR3 length is 15 residues. Germline V lookup: CDR1 SGHRS, CDR2 YFSETQ. The CDR3 is CASSLGGRADNEQFF. The CDR3 DNA follows: TGCGCCAGCAGCTTGGGTGGGAGGGCCGACAATGAGCAGTTCTTC.